This T cell receptor (beta chain) was identified during a study of T-cell memory formation after mild COVID-19. As for the study in general: The study found TCR clusters largely donor specific. General study points: SARS-CoV-2 specificity was not confirmed for second-wave clones peaking on day 37.

At least ten counts were recorded for this clonotype. Its target is not known. The CDR3 totals 19 residues. Germline assignment: CDR1 MGHDK and CDR2 SYGVNS. V shed 3 bases and J 2 bases; nucleotides not matched to a gene: 16. TCRdb redid the calling of the 5' RACE reads with MiXCR, one entry per CDR3 protein. The sample carries approximately 570,000 distinct CDR3 sequences, roughly 18% recorded once. Material for sequencing was PBMCs or a T cell subset sorted from them (not recorded which). This chain joins TRBV25-1 and TRBJ2-3, with 8 nucleotides matching TRBD2. This clonotype originated in an adult woman who had mild COVID-19 (a few samples of this study predate the infection). Cell type and time point are not known. The CDR3 DNA is TGTGCCAGCAGTGATAGGAAGGGTATAGCGGGGCCCTCCACAGATACGCAGTATTTT. Its protein product is CASSDRKGIAGPSTDTQYF.